This T cell receptor beta chain was recorded in a study of regulatory T cells in long-lasting Graves disease. Study as a whole: The term persistent Graves' disease signified upward of 5 years on antithyroid drugs with positive TSH receptor antibodies. Study-wide points: Newly diagnosed patients had higher TCR diversity than persistent Graves' patients did.

The CDR3 has 13 amino acids. Trimming removed 4 bases from V and 4 bases from J, with 13 bases in between. Germline CDR1 reads SQVTM; CDR2 reads ANQGSEA. About this clonotype: Its target is unknown. A much larger clone differs by one base, so this may be a read error.

CDR3 regions were amplified by Arm-PCR using iRepertoire HTBI primers to build TCR beta libraries. One entry per CDR3 protein results from TCRdb running MiXCR on the multiplex PCR reads. The sample consists of fewer than 600,000 distinct CDR3 sequences, approximately 23% of them appearing once. Specified time point: persistent/refractory GD, antithyroid drugs over 5 years with positive TRAb. With RNA extracted from PBMCs as input, the TCR library was made. Blood from the periphery, about 9 milliliters in all, was drawn into EDTA tubes. The rearrangement joins TRBV29-1 to TRBJ1-1; possible D gene TRBD1, 5 bases. The source was peripheral blood mononuclear cells (PBMCs), collected when the disease was refractory, from a patient treated with antithyroid drugs. The receptor comes from a female donor with Graves disease. CDR3 nucleotide sequence: TGCAGCGTTGTTATAGGGGAGGTCACTGAAGCTTTCTTT. Amino acid sequence: CSVVIGEVTEAFF.